The sequence of this T cell receptor beta chain was determined in a study of blood T cell repertoires in COVID-19. Study at large: The study drew acute and convalescent COVID-19 samples from the United States, Italy and Spain. PBMCs, B-cell-depleted T cells, or T cells provided the cDNA or gDNA that made up the material.

Original data processing: Nucleated cell counts were estimated from reference gene primer amplification. Here immunoSEQ multiplex PCR was the method, and the copy in TCRdb shows in-frame clones only, minus some. V and J calls and clone size are as listed in that table; D and trimming were resolved from the DNA. In the table there are 6,500 to 7,000 clones, 80% to 90% of which are singletons. Trimming removed 2 bases at V and 1 base at J, with 8 bases between. Germline V gene lookup returns CDR1 SEHNR and CDR2 FQNEAQ (reference sequence). The CDR3 sequence is 14 residues long. This rearrangement joins TRBV7-9 to TRBJ1-1, with no clear D. The sample consisted of peripheral blood. This TCR was recovered from a human donor with active COVID-19. The donor label of this sample is uncertain. The CDR3 bases are TGTGCCAGCAGCTTAACCGGGAAGAACACTGAAGCTTTCTTT. Protein product: CASSLTGKNTEAFF.